These 23 T cell receptor beta chains share one sample of origin, sequenced in a study of patients and donors after allogeneic stem cell transplantation. TCRdb passed the RT-PCR reads through MiXCR, listing each CDR3 protein once. The sample lists approximately 88,000 distinct CDR3 sequences, roughly 5.2% seen once, with 2.6% in the top ten. Sequenced material: blood, either unsorted or a sorted T cell fraction (not recorded which). Source of these receptors: a human donor who was either an allogeneic HSCT recipient or a stem cell or donor lymphocyte infusion donor (not recorded which). It is not recorded whose cells these are; they may come from a transplant donor.

This clonotype came up many times. The genes are TRBV20-1 and TRBJ2-6, with D possibly called TRBD1 or TRBD2 (5 bases each). V gave up 6 bases and J gave up 0 bases, with 15 bases separating them. The CDR3 sequence is 16 residues long. Germline CDR1 is DFQATT and CDR2 is SNEGSKA (reference sequence). CDR3 in DNA: TGCAGTGCCGAGGGACCGGTACGCTCTGGGGCCAACGTCCTGACTTTC. Protein product: CSAEGPVRSGANVLTF.

This clonotype was counted many times. CDR3 protein: CASTGRGALGTGELFF. The CDR3 DNA reads as TGTGCCAGTACCGGGCGGGGGGCGCTTGGCACCGGGGAGCTGTTTTTT. This chain joins TRBV19 and TRBJ2-2; 8 positions match TRBD2. Germline assignment: CDR1 LNHDA and CDR2 SQIVND (reference sequence). The J segment lost 4 bases and the V segment lost 7 bases, leaving 11 bases of the junction unmatched. The CDR3 is 16 amino acids.

This clonotype was recorded at least ten times. The gene calls are TRBV7-3 and TRBJ2-5; 7 positions agree with TRBD2. CDR3 length: 13 amino acids. V lost 2 bases and J lost 5; bases outside the gene matches: 2. Germline loops: CDR1 SGHTA, CDR2 FQGTGA. DNA of the CDR3: TGTGCCAGCAGCTTAGCGGGGGACGAGACCCAGTACTTC. Translated: CASSLAGDETQYF.

The CDR3 spells CASSLDGLAGGRETQYF. CDR3 nucleotide sequence: TGTGCCAGCAGCTTGGATGGCCTAGCGGGGGGGCGAGAGACCCAGTACTTC. V gene TRBV5-5 combines with J gene TRBJ2-5, with TRBD2 matching 12 bases. With V trimmed by 0 bases and J by 4 bases, 7 bases remained unmatched. This CDR3 region has 17 residues. Germline V CDR1 and CDR2: SGHKS, YYEKEE (reference sequence).

This clonotype was detected only a few times. The chain combines TRBV7-9 with TRBJ1-1; D not certain. The CDR3 loop spans 13 amino acids. Germline loops: CDR1 SEHNR, CDR2 FQNEAQ (reference sequence). V was shortened by 2 bases and J by 8 bases, with 12 bases between the two germline ends. CDR3 in amino acids: CASSLLPGHEAFF. The CDR3 DNA sequence: TGTGCCAGCAGCTTATTGCCCGGCCACGAAGCTTTCTTT. Drawing the rest from reference TRBV7-9 and TRBJ1-1, the complete variable domain is DTGVSQNPRHKITKRGQNVTFRCDPISEHNRLYWYRQTLGQGPEFLTYFQNEAQLEKSRLLSDRFSAERPKGSFSTLEIQRTEQGDSAMYLCASSLLPGHEAFFGQGTRLTVV.

This clonotype has at least ten counts. The V call is TRBV28, the J call TRBJ1-6, with unresolved D. Trimming took off 2 bases at V and 10 bases at J, with 15 bases between the two ends. The CDR3 covers 15 residues. Germline assignment: CDR1 MDHEN and CDR2 SYDVKM. The CDR3 bases are TGTGCCAGCAGTTTAGGCGGAAATCGAGGATCACCCCTCCACTTT. Translated: CASSLGGNRGSPLHF.

This clonotype showed up many times. This chain links TRBV20-1 with TRBJ2-7, with D possibly being TRBD2 (5 bases). The V end was cut by 5 bases, the J end by 2 bases, with 16 bases between. Per germline, CDR1 DFQATT and CDR2 SNEGSKA (reference sequence). This CDR3 spans 14 amino acids. Written as DNA, the CDR3 is TGCAGTGCTGCTGGGTTCGGAGGAGCCTACGAGCAGTACTTC. This gives the protein CSAAGFGGAYEQYF.

The chain couples TRBV20-1 to TRBJ2-1; D is perhaps TRBD2 (6 bases). This CDR3 spans 14 amino acids. Germline V gene lookup returns CDR1 DFQATT and CDR2 SNEGSKA (reference sequence). V was clipped by 3 bases and J by 3 bases, with 12 bases between them. The CDR3 region has the DNA TGCAGTGCTAGTGGGGGGAGTGGCTACAATGAGCAGTTCTTC. Translating gives CSASGGSGYNEQFF.

In its sample, this clonotype was seen many times. The V gene is TRBV7-2, the J gene TRBJ2-7; 13 nucleotides match TRBD2. V lost 1 base, J lost 9 bases, and 6 bases stayed unmatched. CDR1 and CDR2 (germline): SGHTA, FQGNSA. The CDR3 covers 15 residues. The CDR3 region is CASSLELAGGVTQYF. In nucleotides, the CDR3 is TGTGCCAGCAGCTTAGAACTAGCGGGGGGGGTCACGCAGTACTTC.

V and J are TRBV11-1 and TRBJ2-7; D is perhaps TRBD2 (7 bases). Germline V lookup: CDR1 SGHAT, CDR2 FQDESV (reference sequence). The CDR3 is 14 amino acids. V shed 2 bases and J shed 2 bases, with 10 bases lying between them. The DNA of the CDR3 is TGTGCCAGCAGCTTACGGCGGGGGCCCTACGAGCAGTACTTC. Translating gives CASSLRRGPYEQYF.

This clonotype was counted at least ten times. This chain connects TRBV6-1 to TRBJ2-1; D possibly corresponds to TRBD1 (5 bases). Looked up from germline, CDR1 is MNHNS and CDR2 is SASEGT. V was shortened by 6 bases and J by 13 bases, with 13 bases between the two germline ends. The CDR3 has 11 residues. In nucleotides, the CDR3 is TGTGCCAGCAGCGGATGGGGCGGACAGTTCTTC. Its protein is CASSGWGGQFF.

This clonotype appeared many times. The chain combines TRBV28 with TRBJ1-1; D gene ambiguous. The CDR3 totals 13 residues. Per germline, CDR1 MDHEN and CDR2 SYDVKM. V was shortened by 7 bases and J by 2 bases, with 11 bases between the two germline ends. The DNA for the CDR3 is TGTGCCAGCATGGTGGGGTTCAACACTGAAGCTTTCTTT. Its protein is CASMVGFNTEAFF.

This clonotype was seen repeatedly, ten times or more. This chain joins TRBV12-3 or TRBV12-4 and TRBJ1-1; perhaps TRBD1 as D (6 bases). This CDR3 has 14 amino acids. V was cut by 3 bases and J by 6 bases, with 14 bases left in between. CDR3 coding DNA: TGTGCCAGCAGTTTGGGACACCCACCACCTGAAGCTTTCTTT. The encoded protein is CASSLGHPPPEAFF.

This clonotype was detected ten times or more. V usage is TRBV5-1 and J usage is TRBJ1-1, with 7 bases identical to TRBD1. This CDR3 comprises 12 residues. The germline V gene encodes CDR1 SGHRS and CDR2 YFSETQ. V trimming: 4 bases; J trimming: 7 bases; junction bases outside the gene matches: 4. The CDR3 is CASSANRGEAFF. The DNA for the CDR3 is TGCGCCAGCAGCGCCAACAGGGGTGAAGCTTTCTTT.

This clonotype occurred a few times. V and J are TRBV10-3 and TRBJ2-7; 7 bases line up with TRBD1. The V gene's germline CDR1 is ENHRY and CDR2 SYGVKD. This CDR3 contains 14 residues. Germline trimming cut 3 bases from V and 4 bases from J; bases unmatched to any gene: 6. The CDR3 DNA reads TGTGCCATCAGTGAAGGGGGCGGCGGATACGAGCAGTACTTC. Translated: CAISEGGGGYEQYF.

There are many counts of this clonotype. The chain has TRBV6-1 and TRBJ1-1, with 11 bases lining up with TRBD1. This CDR3 is 13 amino acids long. V dropped 6 bases and J dropped 5; count of bases not matched to a gene: 2. Germline-derived CDR1 and CDR2 are MNHNS and SASEGT. The CDR3 protein is CASRDRGRTEAFF. CDR3 DNA sequence: TGTGCCAGCAGGGACAGGGGGCGAACTGAAGCTTTCTTT.

In this sample, this clonotype turned up many times. The V gene is TRBV20-1, the J gene TRBJ1-1; no definite D call. CDR1 DFQATT and CDR2 SNEGSKA come from the germline V gene (reference sequence). This CDR3 comprises 14 residues. V shed 4 bases and J shed 1 base, with 13 bases lying between them. The CDR3 DNA reads TGCAGTGCTACAGGTTTTGGGTCGAACACTGAAGCTTTCTTT. It encodes CSATGFGSNTEAFF.

This clonotype was picked up many times. The V call is TRBV2, the J call TRBJ2-7, with D hard to call. Per germline, CDR1 SNHLY and CDR2 FYNNEI. The CDR3 runs to 10 residues. V lost 6 bases, J lost 6 bases, and 6 bases lay in between. The CDR3 DNA reads TGTGCCAGCAGGCTAGGCGAGCAGTACTTC. Its translation is CASRLGEQYF.

This clonotype was picked up a small number of times. The V gene is TRBV4-1, the J gene TRBJ1-1; unclear D gene. The CDR3 has 15 residues. CDR1 is MGHRA, CDR2 YSYEKL, per germline. With 1 base removed from V and 7 bases from J, the gap between germline ends came to 16 bases. CDR3 loop: CASSQVEGATFEAFF. The CDR3 DNA reads as TGCGCCAGCAGCCAAGTGGAGGGAGCCACCTTTGAAGCTTTCTTT.

This clonotype has a count of ten or more. The chain carries TRBV12-3 or TRBV12-4 and TRBJ2-1; 11 bases line up with TRBD2. Trimming took 6 bases from V and 6 from J; bases not matched to a gene: 7. The CDR3 length is 15 residues. The CDR3 is CASSPLAGGGNEQFF. The CDR3 nucleotides read TGTGCCAGCAGCCCATTAGCGGGAGGGGGCAATGAGCAGTTCTTC.

This clonotype was detected many times. The V and J genes are TRBV6-1 and TRBJ2-7; weak D call: TRBD2 (6 bases). Germline CDR1 reads MNHNS; CDR2 reads SASEGT. This CDR3 contains 15 residues. Trimming took off 3 bases at V and 1 base at J, with 13 bases between the two ends. CDR3: CASSDPSVSSYEQYF. The CDR3 DNA is TGTGCCAGCAGTGATCCTAGCGTAAGTTCCTACGAGCAGTACTTC.

Many counts were recorded for this clonotype. The chain carries TRBV20-1 and TRBJ2-2; 9 bases agree with TRBD2. V trimming: 6 bases; J trimming: 3 bases; junction bases outside the gene matches: 8. The CDR3 runs to 15 residues. Germline V gene lookup returns CDR1 DFQATT and CDR2 SNEGSKA (reference sequence). The CDR3 loop is CSAGLAGLDTGELFF. As DNA, the CDR3 is TGCAGTGCGGGGCTAGCGGGGCTCGACACCGGGGAGCTGTTTTTT.

The CDR3 coding sequence is TGTGCCAGCAGTTTGCTTCCATTTGTGGGCCAGCGGAGCTCCTACGAGCAGTACTTC. It is translated as CASSLLPFVGQRSSYEQYF. The chain employs TRBV28 and TRBJ2-7; TRBD2 is a possible D gene (5 bases). The CDR3 consists of 19 residues. Trimming removed 3 bases from V and 0 bases from J, with 24 bases in between. Germline V CDR1 and CDR2: MDHEN, SYDVKM.